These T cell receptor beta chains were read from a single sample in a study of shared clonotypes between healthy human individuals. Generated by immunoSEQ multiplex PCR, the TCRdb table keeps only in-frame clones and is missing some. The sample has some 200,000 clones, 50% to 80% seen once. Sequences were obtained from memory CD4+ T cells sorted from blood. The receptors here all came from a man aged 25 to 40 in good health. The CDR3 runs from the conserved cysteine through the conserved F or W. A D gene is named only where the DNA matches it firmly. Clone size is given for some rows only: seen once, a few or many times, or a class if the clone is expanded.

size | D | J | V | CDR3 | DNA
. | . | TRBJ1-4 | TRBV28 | CASSHGGSPNEKLFF | TGTGCCAGCAGCCATGGAGGCTCCCCTAATGAAAAACTGTTTTTT
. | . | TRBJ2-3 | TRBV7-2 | CASSRGRLTTDTQYF | TGTGCCAGCAGCCGCGGCCGGCTAACCACAGATACGCAGTATTTT
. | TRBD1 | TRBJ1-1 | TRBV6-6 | CASRARTGVTEAFF | TGTGCCAGCAGAGCCCGGACAGGGGTCACTGAAGCTTTCTTT
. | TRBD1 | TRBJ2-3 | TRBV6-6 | CASSQPGQGVYTQYF | TGTGCCAGCAGTCAACCGGGACAGGGGGTTTATACGCAGTATTTT
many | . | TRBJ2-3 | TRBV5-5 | CASTSRVGTDTQYF | TGTGCCAGCACCTCCAGGGTCGGCACAGATACGCAGTATTTT
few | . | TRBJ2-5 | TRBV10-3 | CAISGGSTQYF | TGTGCCATCAGTGGGGGGAGTACCCAGTACTTC
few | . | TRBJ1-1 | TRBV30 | CAWAPVNTEAFF | TGTGCCTGGGCCCCAGTTAACACTGAAGCTTTCTTT
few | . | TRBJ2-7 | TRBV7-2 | CASSLDLLYYEQYF | TGTGCCAGCAGCTTAGACCTTCTCTACTACGAGCAGTACTTC
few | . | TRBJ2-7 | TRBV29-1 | CSVGHAYEQYF | TGCAGCGTGGGGCATGCCTACGAGCAGTACTTC
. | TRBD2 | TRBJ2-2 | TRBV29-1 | CSVENPSGVNTGELFF | TGCAGCGTTGAAAATCCTAGCGGCGTAAACACCGGGGAGCTGTTTTTT
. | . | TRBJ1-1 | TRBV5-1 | CASSLGAGRTEAFF | TGCGCCAGCAGCTTGGGTGCAGGGAGAACTGAAGCTTTCTTT
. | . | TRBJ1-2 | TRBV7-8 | CASSSRATYGYTF | TGTGCCAGCAGCTCCCGGGCGACCTATGGCTACACCTTC
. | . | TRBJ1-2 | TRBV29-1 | CSVEVGPESYGYTF | TGCAGCGTTGAAGTGGGACCTGAGAGCTATGGCTACACCTTC
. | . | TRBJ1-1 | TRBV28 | CASSLGVRNTEAFF | TGTGCCAGCAGTTTAGGAGTCCGGAACACTGAAGCTTTCTTT
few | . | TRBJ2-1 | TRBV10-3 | CAISELAALEQFF | TGTGCCATCAGTGAATTGGCAGCTCTTGAGCAGTTCTTC
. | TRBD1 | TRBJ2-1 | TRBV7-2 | CASSLGDRGRSEQFF | TGTGCCAGCAGCTTAGGGGACAGGGGGCGCAGTGAGCAGTTCTTC
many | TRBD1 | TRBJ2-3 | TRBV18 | CASSPPNRQGGTDTQYF | TGTGCCAGCTCACCACCTAATCGACAGGGAGGCACAGATACGCAGTATTTT
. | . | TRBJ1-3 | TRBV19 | CASIVGPTAPGNTIYF | TGTGCCAGTATCGTTGGACCCACCGCCCCTGGAAACACCATATATTTT
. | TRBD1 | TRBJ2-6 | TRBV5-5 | CASSGQGPGANVLTF | TGTGCCAGCAGTGGACAGGGCCCTGGGGCCAACGTCCTGACTTTC
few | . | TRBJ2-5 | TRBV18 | CASSLVVPRTETQYF | TGTGCCAGCTCCCTAGTGGTACCACGAACGGAGACCCAGTACTTC
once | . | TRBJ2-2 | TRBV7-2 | CASSSRTHLNTGELFF | TGTGCCAGCAGCTCCCGGACCCACCTGAACACCGGGGAGCTGTTTTTT
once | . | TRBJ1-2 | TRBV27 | CASSPRRSTEVGYTF | TGTGCCAGCAGTCCCCGTCGGTCTACCGAAGTCGGCTACACCTTC
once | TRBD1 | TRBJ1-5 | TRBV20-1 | CSAGDRAPQHF | TGCAGTGCTGGGGACAGGGCACCCCAGCATTTT
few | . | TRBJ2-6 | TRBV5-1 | CASGAGNSGANVLTF | TGCGCCAGCGGGGCAGGAAACTCTGGGGCCAACGTCCTGACTTTC
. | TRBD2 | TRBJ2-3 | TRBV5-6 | CASSLATSGSDTQYF | TGTGCCAGCAGCTTGGCGACTAGCGGATCAGATACGCAGTATTTT
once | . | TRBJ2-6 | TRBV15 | CATSRDLVASGANVLTF | TGTGCCACCAGCAGAGATTTGGTGGCTTCTGGGGCCAACGTCCTGACTTTC
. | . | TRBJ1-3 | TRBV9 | CASSPASGNTIYF | TGTGCCAGCAGCCCCGCAAGTGGAAACACCATATATTTT
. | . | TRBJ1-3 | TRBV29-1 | CSVRGTGGNTIYF | TGCAGCGTCCGGGGTACGGGTGGAAACACCATATATTTT
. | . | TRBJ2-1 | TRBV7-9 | CASSSDGLISGNEQFF | TGTGCCAGCAGCTCGGATGGACTCATTTCAGGGAATGAGCAGTTCTTC
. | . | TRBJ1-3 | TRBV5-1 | CASSPGASGNTIYF | TGCGCCAGCAGCCCAGGGGCATCGGGAAACACCATATATTTT
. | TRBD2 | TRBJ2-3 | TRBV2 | CASSATSGGGTDTQYF | TGTGCCAGCAGTGCGACTAGCGGGGGGGGCACAGATACGCAGTATTTT
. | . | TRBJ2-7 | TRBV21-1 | CASSPQGLTYEQYF | TGTGCCAGCAGCCCCCAGGGACTGACCTACGAGCAGTACTTC
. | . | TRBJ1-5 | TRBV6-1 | CASSPTESNQPQHF | TGTGCCAGCAGCCCGACAGAGAGCAATCAGCCCCAGCATTTT
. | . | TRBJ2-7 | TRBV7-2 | CASSLGGSTLVLSF | TGTGCCAGCAGCTTAGGTGGGAGCACCCTTGTGTTGTCCTTC
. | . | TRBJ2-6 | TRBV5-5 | CASSLYGSGANVLTF | TGTGCCAGCAGCTTGTACGGCTCTGGGGCCAACGTCCTGACTTTC
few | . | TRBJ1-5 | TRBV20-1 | CSAARGATGHF | TGCAGTGCTGCACGAGGGGCTACGGGGCATTTT
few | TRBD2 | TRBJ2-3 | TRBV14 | CASSRTSGYTDTQYF | TGTGCCAGCAGCCGGACTAGCGGATACACAGATACGCAGTATTTT
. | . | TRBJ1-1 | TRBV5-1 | CASSLGVAGLNTEAFF | TGCGCCAGCAGCTTGGGGGTGGCGGGGTTGAACACTGAAGCTTTCTTT
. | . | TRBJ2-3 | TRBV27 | CASGGGWSTDTQYF | TGTGCCAGCGGGGGAGGATGGAGCACAGATACGCAGTATTTT
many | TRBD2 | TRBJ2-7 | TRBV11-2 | CASSPIQRTSGRTYEQYF | TGTGCCAGCAGCCCCATCCAAAGGACTAGCGGGAGAACCTACGAGCAGTACTTC
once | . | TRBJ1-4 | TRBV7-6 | CASSRLGQGSYEKLFF | TGTGCCAGCAGCCGACTGGGGCAGGGGAGCTATGAAAAACTGTTTTTT
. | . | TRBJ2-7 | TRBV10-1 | CASSESGSYEQYF | TGCGCCAGCAGTGAATCGGGCTCCTACGAGCAGTACTTC
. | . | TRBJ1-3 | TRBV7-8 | CASSSRQLRNTIYF | TGTGCCAGCAGCTCGCGACAGCTTAGAAACACCATATATTTT